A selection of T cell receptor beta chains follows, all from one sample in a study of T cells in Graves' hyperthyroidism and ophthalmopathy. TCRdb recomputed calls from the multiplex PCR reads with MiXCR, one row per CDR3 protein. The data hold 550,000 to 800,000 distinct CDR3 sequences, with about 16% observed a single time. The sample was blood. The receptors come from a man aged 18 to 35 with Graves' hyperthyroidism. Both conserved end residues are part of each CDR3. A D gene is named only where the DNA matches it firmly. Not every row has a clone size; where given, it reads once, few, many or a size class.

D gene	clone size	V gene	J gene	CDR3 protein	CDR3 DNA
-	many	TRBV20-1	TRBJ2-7	CSANIATSGEQYF	TGCAGTGCTAATATAGCCACCTCGGGCGAGCAGTACTTC
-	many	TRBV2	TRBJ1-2	CASSVTLNYGYTF	TGTGCCAGCAGTGTGACTCTGAACTATGGCTACACCTTC
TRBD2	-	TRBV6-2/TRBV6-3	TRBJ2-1	CASKKTSVAEQFF	TGTGCCAGCAAGAAGACTAGCGTGGCTGAGCAGTTCTTC
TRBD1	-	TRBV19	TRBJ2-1	CASSKGGQGIYNEQFF	TGTGCCAGTAGTAAAGGGGGCCAAGGCATCTACAATGAGCAGTTCTTC
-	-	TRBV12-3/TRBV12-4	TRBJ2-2	CATRREEPNTGELFF	TGTGCCACCCGAAGGGAGGAACCGAACACCGGGGAGCTGTTTTTT
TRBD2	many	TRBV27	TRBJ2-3	CASSFLAGVDTQYF	TGTGCCAGCAGTTTCTTAGCGGGAGTAGATACGCAGTATTTT
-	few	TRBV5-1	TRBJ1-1	CASTLSSGGTEAFF	TGCGCCAGCACCCTATCGTCGGGGGGCACTGAAGCTTTCTTT
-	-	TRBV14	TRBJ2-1	CASSQDRSGGRQFF	TGTGCCAGCAGCCAAGATAGGTCCGGGGGCCGCCAGTTCTTC
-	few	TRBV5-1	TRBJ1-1	CASSRRSQDTEAFF	TGCGCCAGCAGCCGTCGGTCGCAGGACACTGAAGCTTTCTTT
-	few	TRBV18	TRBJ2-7	CASSPTADRREQYF	TGTGCCAGCTCACCAACGGCGGACAGACGGGAGCAGTACTTC
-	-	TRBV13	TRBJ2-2	CASSFLTGTGELFF	TGTGCCAGCAGCTTCCTAACAGGGACCGGGGAGCTGTTTTTT
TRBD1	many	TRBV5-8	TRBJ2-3	CASSFRQGPDTQYF	TGTGCCAGCAGCTTCAGACAGGGACCAGATACGCAGTATTTT
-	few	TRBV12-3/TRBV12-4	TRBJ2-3	CASSSSGTVTDTQYF	TGTGCCAGCAGTAGCAGCGGGACAGTGACAGATACGCAGTATTTT
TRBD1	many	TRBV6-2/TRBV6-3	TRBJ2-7	CASRDGQGGSYEQYF	TGTGCCAGCAGAGACGGACAGGGTGGTAGCTACGAGCAGTACTTC
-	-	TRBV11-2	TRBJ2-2	CASSLAGAIATGELFF	TGTGCCAGCAGCTTAGCCGGGGCGATTGCCACCGGGGAGCTGTTTTTT
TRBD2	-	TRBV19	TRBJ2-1	CASSREREGPYNEQFF	TGTGCCAGTAGTAGGGAGCGGGAGGGCCCCTACAATGAGCAGTTCTTC
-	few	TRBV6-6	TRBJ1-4	CASSYSGVLNEKLFF	TGTGCCAGCAGTTACTCAGGTGTTCTTAATGAAAAACTGTTTTTT
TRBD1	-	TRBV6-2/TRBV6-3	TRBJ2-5	CASSFTSRVQGNGETQYF	TGTGCCAGCAGCTTCACCTCTCGGGTACAGGGGAATGGTGAGACCCAGTACTTC
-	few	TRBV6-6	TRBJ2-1	CASSYSGRPYNEQFF	TGTGCCAGCAGTTACTCGGGCAGGCCCTACAATGAGCAGTTCTTC
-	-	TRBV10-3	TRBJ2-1	CAIRGGGETVAYNEQFF	TGTGCCATCAGGGGAGGGGGTGAGACAGTGGCCTACAATGAGCAGTTCTTC
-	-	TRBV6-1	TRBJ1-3	CASRRTGDTIYF	TGTGCCAGCAGGCGGACGGGTGACACCATATATTTT
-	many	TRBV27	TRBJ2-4	CASSPYSPGATNIQYF	TGTGCCAGCAGTCCCTACTCCCCGGGAGCCACAAACATTCAGTACTTC
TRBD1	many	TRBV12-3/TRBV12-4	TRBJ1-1	CASSSQGGYFDMNTEAFF	TGTGCCAGCAGTTCCCAGGGGGGATACTTTGACATGAACACTGAAGCTTTCTTT
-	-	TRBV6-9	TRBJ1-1	CASSYTDRDPMRAFF	TGTGCCAGCAGTTACACTGACCGGGACCCGATGAGAGCTTTCTTT